This T cell receptor (beta chain) comes out of a study of cytomegalovirus exposure and HLA in healthy donors. General study findings and limits: Looking again later, the authors saw that most CMV-associated TCR beta chains seemed HLA-restricted.

This CDR3 is built from 19 residues. The V gene's germline CDR1 is SGHVS and CDR2 FQNEAQ. V lost 1 base and J 2 bases, leaving 24 bases between the germline ends. The PCR made use of 60 Vbeta and 13 Jbeta primers. Measured with immunoSEQ multiplex PCR; TCRdb has only the in-frame clones, and not every one. The sample lists approximately 190,000 clones; around 80% were seen once. This clone was observed a handful of times. Its antigen is still unknown. The genes are TRBV7-8 and TRBJ2-7, with D perhaps matching TRBD2 (6 bases). Sequenced: PBMCs. The receptor's source is a man aged 40-49 years in good health and CMV-seropositive. The CDR3 protein is CASSLVAPAWGEVTYEQYF. Here the CDR3 DNA reads TGTGCCAGCAGCTTAGTAGCACCCGCGTGGGGGGAGGTTACCTACGAGCAGTACTTC. Looking up the rest from reference TRBV7-8 and TRBJ2-7 gives the full variable domain: GAGVSQSPRYKVAKRGQDVALRCDPISGHVSLFWYQQALGQGPEFLTYFQNEAQLDKSGLPSDRFFAERPEGSVSTLKIQRTQQEDSAVYLCASSLVAPAWGEVTYEQYFGPGTRLTVT.